A selection of T cell receptor beta chains follows, all from one sample in a study of identifying expanded T cells in peripheral blood. The data were produced by immunoSEQ multiplex PCR, yet TCRdb's version contains in-frame clones alone and is incomplete. In the table there are about 100,000 clones, approximately 89% of which are singletons. Sequences were obtained from blood. These receptors were obtained from a person aged 18 to 75 in good health. The CDR3 runs from the conserved cysteine through the conserved F or W. D genes are given only for firm matches. A row's size may be missing; if present it is once, few, many or a size class.

V: TRBV7-9; size: -; D: -; J: TRBJ2-1; DNA: TGTGCCAGCACACCGCCCCGGGGGGAGCAGTTCTTC; CDR3: CASTPPRGEQFF
V: TRBV2; size: -; D: TRBD2; J: TRBJ2-7; DNA: TGTGCCACGACTAGCGGGCCTTCCTACGAGCAGTACTTC; CDR3: CATTSGPSYEQYF
V: TRBV4-2; size: -; D: -; J: TRBJ2-3; DNA: TGTGCCAGCAGCCAAGCTGGGGGTAGGCTCGATACGCAGTATTTT; CDR3: CASSQAGGRLDTQYF
V: TRBV19; size: -; D: -; J: TRBJ1-1; DNA: TGTGCCAGTAGTATAGGGGGGATCAGTGCTGAAGCTTTCTTT; CDR3: CASSIGGISAEAFF
V: TRBV19; size: -; D: -; J: TRBJ1-5; DNA: TGTGCCACCCAATTGGACAGCCCTTCGAATCAGCCCCAGCATTTT; CDR3: CATQLDSPSNQPQHF
V: TRBV5-8; size: once; D: -; J: TRBJ1-5; DNA: TGTGCCAGCAGCGCTGGACAGAGGATAAATCAGCCCCAGCATTTT; CDR3: CASSAGQRINQPQHF
V: TRBV28; size: -; D: -; J: TRBJ2-7; DNA: TGTGCCAGCAGTCGCGGGGGCCCCTCCTACGAGCAGTACTTC; CDR3: CASSRGGPSYEQYF
V: TRBV5-1; size: -; D: -; J: TRBJ2-1; DNA: TGCGCCAGCAGCTTGGGTGGCCGGCTTCCCGACACCGAGCAGTTCTTC; CDR3: CASSLGGRLPDTEQFF
V: TRBV11-2; size: -; D: -; J: TRBJ2-1; DNA: TGTGCCAGCAGCACGGGGGCATGGAATGAGCAGTTCTTC; CDR3: CASSTGAWNEQFF
V: TRBV19; size: -; D: -; J: TRBJ1-2; DNA: TGTGCCAGTAGCGACAGAGGTTGGGGCTACACCTTC; CDR3: CASSDRGWGYTF
V: TRBV7-6; size: -; D: TRBD1; J: TRBJ1-2; DNA: TGTGCCAGCAGCATGGGACAGGGAGGAGGCTACACCTTC; CDR3: CASSMGQGGGYTF
V: TRBV5-5; size: -; D: -; J: TRBJ1-5; DNA: TGTGCCAGCAGCTTAAGGTTTTCCGGGGGAACTAGCAATCAGCCCCAGCATTTT; CDR3: CASSLRFSGGTSNQPQHF
V: TRBV6-1; size: -; D: -; J: TRBJ1-1; DNA: TGTGCCAGCAGTGGGGGGTGGGGGCTTCAGAACACTGAAGCTTTCTTT; CDR3: CASSGGWGLQNTEAFF
V: TRBV30; size: -; D: -; J: TRBJ2-5; DNA: TGTGCCTGGAGTGTAAGTCAAGAGACCCAGTACTTC; CDR3: CAWSVSQETQYF
V: TRBV12-5; size: -; D: TRBD2; J: TRBJ2-1; DNA: TGTGCTAGTGGCCCGAAGCGGGGGGGCTCCTACAATGAGCAGTTCTTC; CDR3: CASGPKRGGSYNEQFF
V: TRBV5-5; size: few; D: -; J: TRBJ1-4; DNA: TGTGCCAGCAGCTTGCGCTGGGAGGACAGAACTAATGAAAAACTGTTTTTT; CDR3: CASSLRWEDRTNEKLFF
V: TRBV18; size: -; D: TRBD1; J: TRBJ2-1; DNA: TGTGCCAGCTCACCAAACGCCGGGACAGGGGACAATGAGCAGTTCTTC; CDR3: CASSPNAGTGDNEQFF
V: TRBV10-2; size: -; D: TRBD1; J: TRBJ1-5; DNA: TGCGCCAGCAGCCACGGACAGGGAGTACAGCCCCAGCATTTT; CDR3: CASSHGQGVQPQHF
V: TRBV6-5; size: -; D: -; J: TRBJ1-1; DNA: TGTGCCAGCAGTTCCACGGACAGGAACACTGAAGCTTTCTTT; CDR3: CASSSTDRNTEAFF
V: TRBV11-2; size: once; D: -; J: TRBJ2-3; DNA: TGTGCCAGCAGCTCCTTTCCAAGGGTATCAGATACGCAGTATTTT; CDR3: CASSSFPRVSDTQYF
V: TRBV4-1; size: -; D: TRBD1; J: TRBJ1-2; DNA: TGCGCCAGCAGCCAAACCGGACAGGGGAACTATGGCTACACCTTC; CDR3: CASSQTGQGNYGYTF
V: TRBV5-1; size: -; D: TRBD1; J: TRBJ1-4; DNA: TGCGCCAGCAGCGCAGAACCCCCGGGACAGAAGAATGAAAAACTGTTTTTT; CDR3: CASSAEPPGQKNEKLFF
V: TRBV7-9; size: -; D: TRBD1; J: TRBJ1-1; DNA: TGTGCCAGCAGCAAGGGGACAGGGGCGGAGCAAGCTTTCTTT; CDR3: CASSKGTGAEQAFF
V: TRBV4-1; size: -; D: TRBD2; J: TRBJ2-1; DNA: TGCGCCAGCAGCCAAGGATTGACTAGCGTGCAGTTCTTC; CDR3: CASSQGLTSVQFF
V: TRBV10-3; size: -; D: TRBD1; J: TRBJ2-7; DNA: TGTGCCGGTTCCGGGACAGGTTCCTCCTACGAGCAGTACTTC; CDR3: CAGSGTGSSYEQYF
V: TRBV6-5; size: -; D: -; J: TRBJ1-2; DNA: TGTGCCAGCAGACAGAAACCGGGACACATGAATGGCTACACCTTC; CDR3: CASRQKPGHMNGYTF
V: TRBV5-4; size: -; D: TRBD1; J: TRBJ1-1; DNA: TGTGCCAGCAGCCCGGGACAGGGGGCGGGTGGGACTGAAGCTTTCTTT; CDR3: CASSPGQGAGGTEAFF
V: TRBV14; size: once; D: -; J: TRBJ2-7; DNA: TGTGCCAGCAGCCAAGGTACCAGGGGCACCTACGAGCAGTACTTC; CDR3: CASSQGTRGTYEQYF
V: TRBV5-1; size: -; D: TRBD1; J: TRBJ1-1; DNA: TGCGCCAGCACCAAGCTCCGGGACAGGAACACTGAAGCTTTCTTT; CDR3: CASTKLRDRNTEAFF
V: TRBV5-1; size: -; D: -; J: TRBJ1-4; DNA: TGCGCCAGCAGCTTGGAACAGGGCGGTGAAAAACTGTTTTTT; CDR3: CASSLEQGGEKLFF
V: TRBV19; size: -; D: -; J: TRBJ1-5; DNA: TGTGCCAGTAGTATGCAGGCGTCCTCACTCAATCAGCCCCAGCATTTT; CDR3: CASSMQASSLNQPQHF
V: TRBV5-1; size: -; D: TRBD2; J: TRBJ2-3; DNA: TGCGCCAGCAGCACCGGACTAGCTTCAGATACGCAGTATTTT; CDR3: CASSTGLASDTQYF
V: TRBV4-1; size: -; D: -; J: TRBJ2-3; DNA: TGCGCCAGCAGCCAATACCCGGACAGGGAGGGGGATACGCAGTATTTT; CDR3: CASSQYPDREGDTQYF